These 25 T cell receptor beta chains were sequenced from one sample in a study of T cells expressing NK-cell markers. One entry per CDR3 protein, without DNA, is what TCRdb gives after re-calling the 5' RACE reads. The listing records 350,000 to 500,000 distinct CDR3 sequences. Sequenced material: blood T cells: a sorted CD56 or NKG2C T cell subset, CD4+ or CD8+ T cells, or bulk PBMC T cells (not recorded which). The receptor source for this set is a woman aged 18 to 75 in good health.

V usage is TRBV30 and J usage is TRBJ2-3. Germline lookup yields CDR1 GTSNPN and CDR2 SVGIG (reference sequence). This CDR3 is built from 13 residues. The CDR3 sequence is CAWSIQSGDTQYF.

This sequence joins TRBV6-5 and TRBJ2-2. Germline assignment: CDR1 MNHEY and CDR2 SVGAGI. The CDR3 is made up of 14 amino acids. The CDR3 spells CASSYGPNTGELFF.

The chain carries TRBV2 and TRBJ2-7; TCRdb designates TRBD2, a call that cannot be tested without DNA. This CDR3 has 14 residues. Germline values: CDR1 SNHLY, CDR2 FYNNEI. The CDR3 loop is CASSEQGSGYEQYF. The whole variable domain, remainder taken from reference TRBV2 and TRBJ2-7, is EPEVTQTPSHQVTQMGQEVILRCVPISNHLYFYWYRQILGQKVEFLVSFYNNEISEKSEIFDDQFSVERPDGSNFTLKIRSTKLEDSAMYFCASSEQGSGYEQYFGPGTRLTVT.

The chain combines TRBV12-3 or TRBV12-4 with TRBJ2-1; there is no DNA to check the TCRdb D call of TRBD1. The CDR3 totals 14 residues. The CDR3 region is CASTSDRAYNEQFF.

The rearrangement links TRBV29-1 to TRBJ2-3; TCRdb calls TRBD2, which cannot be checked without DNA. Per germline, CDR1 SQVTM and CDR2 ANQGSEA. The CDR3 totals 14 residues. The CDR3 here is CSVDRGRPRDTQYF.

The chain carries TRBV15 and TRBJ2-1; the D gene TCRdb calls, TRBD1, cannot be checked with no DNA. Looked up from germline, CDR1 is LNHNV and CDR2 is YYDKDF (reference sequence). The CDR3 totals 12 residues. The CDR3 sequence: CATSRTGDEQFF.

This chain joins TRBV20-1 and TRBJ2-7; with no DNA, the TCRdb D assignment of TRBD2 cannot be verified. CDR1 is DFQATT and CDR2 is SNEGSKA in the germline V gene (reference sequence). The CDR3 has 18 residues. This chain's CDR3 is CSAREASGRASDGGEQYF.

V usage is TRBV7-3 and J usage is TRBJ2-2; as DNA is missing, the TRBD1 call by TCRdb cannot be tested. The CDR3 has 12 residues. Germline V gene sequence: CDR1 SGHTA, CDR2 FQGTGA. CDR3 residues: CASSFLSGELFF. The full variable domain, in which reference TRBV7-3 and TRBJ2-2 provide the parts outside the CDR3, is GAGVSQTPSNKVTEKGKYVELRCDPISGHTALYWYRQSLGQGPEFLIYFQGTGAADDSGLPNDRFFAVRPEGSVSTLKIQRTERGDSAVYLCASSFLSGELFFGEGSRLTVL.

The chain is built from TRBV30 and TRBJ2-6. The CDR3 is 14 amino acids. Germline lookup yields CDR1 GTSNPN and CDR2 SVGIG (reference sequence). CDR3 residues: CAWTDQPGANVLTF.

The J gene is TRBJ1-4, the V gene TRBV7-9; TCRdb gives TRBD1 as the D gene, but with no DNA this cannot be confirmed. CDR3 length equals 14 residues. In germline, CDR1 is SEHNR, CDR2 FQNEAQ (reference sequence). CDR3 residues: CASSSDRVVEKLFF.

The CDR3 sequence is CASSPSGTTDTQYF. The rearrangement links TRBV7-2 to TRBJ2-3. Germline V gene lookup returns CDR1 SGHTA and CDR2 FQGNSA. The CDR3 length is 14 residues.

The chain has TRBV27 and TRBJ1-4. The germline V gene has CDR1 MNHEY and CDR2 SMNVEV (reference sequence). CDR3 length equals 15 residues. The CDR3 spells CASSLIWAGGEKLFF.

The V and J genes are TRBV7-2 and TRBJ2-7; TCRdb picks TRBD2, but there is no DNA to check that call. CDR1 is SGHTA and CDR2 is FQGNSA in the germline V gene. The CDR3 is made up of 17 amino acids. This CDR3 is CASSLVAGTSGSYEQYF.

The V and J genes are TRBV7-9 and TRBJ2-1; TCRdb outputs TRBD2, but without DNA this stays unchecked. From germline, CDR1 is SEHNR and CDR2 FQNEAQ (reference sequence). The CDR3 sequence is 16 residues long. The CDR3 sequence: CASSTPSGGVFNEQFF. Variable domain in full (rest from reference TRBV7-9 and TRBJ2-1): DTGVSQNPRHKITKRGQNVTFRCDPISEHNRLYWYRQTLGQGPEFLTYFQNEAQLEKSRLLSDRFSAERPKGSFSTLEIQRTEQGDSAMYLCASSTPSGGVFNEQFFGPGTRLTVL.

The V call is TRBV9, the J call TRBJ2-3; lacking DNA, the TRBD1 call made by TCRdb goes unchecked. The CDR3 is 17 residues long. Per the germline V gene, CDR1 is SGDLS and CDR2 is YYNGEE. CDR3 region: CASSVSPVAIGTDTQYF.

The chain links TRBV19 to TRBJ2-3; TCRdb returns TRBD1, unconfirmable since there is no DNA. The CDR3 has 14 residues. Looked up from germline, CDR1 is LNHDA and CDR2 is SQIVND (reference sequence). Here the CDR3 reads CASSSPGGTDTQYF.

V is TRBV20-1 and J is TRBJ1-5. The CDR3 spans 15 residues. The V gene's germline CDR1 is DFQATT and CDR2 SNEGSKA (reference sequence). Here the CDR3 reads CSARRETVSNQPQHF.

V and J are TRBV13 and TRBJ1-1; TCRdb outputs TRBD1, but without DNA this stays unchecked. The germline gives CDR1 PRHDT, CDR2 FYEKMQ (reference sequence). The length of the CDR3 is 14 residues. The CDR3: CASSPGTGRTEAFF.

The chain joins TRBV20-1 to TRBJ1-3; TCRdb's D call, TRBD1, is unchecked because there is no DNA. In germline, CDR1 is DFQATT, CDR2 SNEGSKA (reference sequence). There are 13 residues in the CDR3. CDR3 in amino acids: CSARDGGGNTIYF.

The chain carries TRBV30 and TRBJ2-7; TCRdb designates TRBD1, a call that cannot be tested without DNA. Germline V gene sequence: CDR1 GTSNPN, CDR2 SVGIG (reference sequence). The CDR3 runs to 13 residues. CDR3 sequence: CAWSKGTAYEQYF.

The CDR3 loop reads CSVAWDANTGELFF. V and J are TRBV29-1 and TRBJ2-2. This CDR3 contains 14 residues. Germline lookup yields CDR1 SQVTM and CDR2 ANQGSEA.

This chain uses TRBV12-3 or TRBV12-4 with TRBJ1-3; TCRdb calls TRBD1, which cannot be checked without DNA. The CDR3 loop spans 16 amino acids. CDR3 region: CASSSGTAHSGNTIYF.

The V gene is TRBV4-3, the J gene TRBJ2-7; TCRdb's D call, TRBD2, is unchecked because there is no DNA. CDR1 is LGHNA and CDR2 is YSLEER in the germline V gene. CDR3 length: 13 residues. This CDR3 is CASSQWRGYEQYF.

The chain links TRBV20-1 to TRBJ2-2. CDR1 and CDR2 from the germline V gene are DFQATT and SNEGSKA (reference sequence). This CDR3 is 14 amino acids long. The CDR3 region is CSALHTTNTGELFF.

J is TRBJ2-7 and V is TRBV5-8; TCRdb proposes TRBD1, but this gene call is untestable without DNA. This CDR3 contains 14 residues. Germline V lookup: CDR1 SGHTS, CDR2 YDEGEE. This chain's CDR3 is CASSFTGLTYEQYF. Using reference TRBV5-8 and TRBJ2-7 for the parts outside the CDR3, the full variable domain is EAGVTQSPTHLIKTRGQQATLRCSPISGHTSVYWYQQALGLGLQFLLWYDEGEERNRGNFPPRFSGRQFPNYSSELNVNALELEDSALYLCASSFTGLTYEQYFGPGTRLTVT.